The T cell receptor beta chain described here comes from a study of beta chain features in type 1 diabetes. Overall study results and limits: When VDJ junctions were examined, type 1 diabetes patients showed fewer insertions and more deletions. Still unanswered here is whether HLA type influences TCRB rearrangement. Among all four CD4+ subsets, Type 1 diabetes patients had TCRB CDR3s that were moderately but significantly shorter.

Sequenced material consisted of expressed TCRB transcripts (all of the isolated RNA was reverse transcribed). The assay was immunoSEQ multiplex PCR, and TCRdb's table has in-frame clones only and misses some. The sample contains under 300,000 clones, around 7.8% of which appear only once. The germline CDR1 and CDR2 sequences are SGHAT and FQDESV (reference sequence). The CDR3 spans 13 residues. Trimming cost V 3 bases and J 4 bases, with 9 bases left between them. The single heparinised draw taken from each donor contained about 110 mL of blood on average. A note on this clone: Its target is not known.

This chain links TRBV11-1 with TRBJ1-1; a weak D match, TRBD1 (5 bases). The source material was central memory CD4+ T cells from blood. The sequence was collected from a woman aged 18-35 years in good health. CDR3 DNA sequence: TGTGCCAGCAGCTTCCAGGGTTCCACTGAAGCTTTCTTT. Translating gives CASSFQGSTEAFF.